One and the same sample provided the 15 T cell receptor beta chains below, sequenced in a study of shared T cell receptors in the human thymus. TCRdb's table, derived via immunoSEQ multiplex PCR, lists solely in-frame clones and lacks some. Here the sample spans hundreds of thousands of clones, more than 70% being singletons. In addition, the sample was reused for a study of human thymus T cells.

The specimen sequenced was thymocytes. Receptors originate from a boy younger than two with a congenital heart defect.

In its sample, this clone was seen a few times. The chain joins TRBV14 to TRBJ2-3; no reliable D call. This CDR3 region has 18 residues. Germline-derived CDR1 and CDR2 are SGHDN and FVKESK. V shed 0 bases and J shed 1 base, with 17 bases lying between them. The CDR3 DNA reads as TGTGCCAGCAGCCAAGATCCAATAAGGCGTCGGGGCACAGATACGCAGTATTTT. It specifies CASSQDPIRRRGTDTQYF.

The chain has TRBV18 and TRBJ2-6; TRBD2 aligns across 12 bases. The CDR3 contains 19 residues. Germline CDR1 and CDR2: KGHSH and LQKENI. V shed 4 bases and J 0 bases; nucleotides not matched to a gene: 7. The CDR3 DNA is TGTGCCAGCTCACAACTAGGACTAGCGGGATACTCTGGGGCCAACGTCCTGACTTTC. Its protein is CASSQLGLAGYSGANVLTF.

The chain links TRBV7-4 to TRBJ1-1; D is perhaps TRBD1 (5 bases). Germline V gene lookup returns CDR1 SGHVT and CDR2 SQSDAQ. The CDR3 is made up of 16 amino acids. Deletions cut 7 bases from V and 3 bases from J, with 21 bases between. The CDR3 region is CASNLTLAGGDTEAFF. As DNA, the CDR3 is TGTGCCAGCAACCTTACATTAGCGGGGGGAGACACTGAAGCTTTCTTT.

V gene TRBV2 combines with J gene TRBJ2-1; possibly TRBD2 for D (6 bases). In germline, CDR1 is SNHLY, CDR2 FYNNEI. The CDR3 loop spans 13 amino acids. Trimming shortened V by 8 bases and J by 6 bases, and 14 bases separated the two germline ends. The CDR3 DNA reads TGTGCCAGCGGGGGGACCACCTCCAATGAGCAGTTCTTC. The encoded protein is CASGGTTSNEQFF.

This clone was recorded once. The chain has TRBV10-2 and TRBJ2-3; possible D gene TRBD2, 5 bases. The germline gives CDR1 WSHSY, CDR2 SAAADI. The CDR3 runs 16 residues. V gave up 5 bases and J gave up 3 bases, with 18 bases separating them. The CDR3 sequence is CASSSSDLGGTDTQYF. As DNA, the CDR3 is TGCGCCAGCAGTTCTTCAGACCTAGGAGGAACAGATACGCAGTATTTT.

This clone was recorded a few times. The CDR3 DNA is TGTGCCAGCAGTTTAGGAGCTGCTCGTGAAGCTTTCTTT. This encodes CASSLGAAREAFF. The chain has TRBV28 and TRBJ1-1; D gene unclear. This CDR3 contains 13 residues. Trimming left V 2 bases short and J 7 bases short, with 11 bases between. In germline, CDR1 is MDHEN, CDR2 SYDVKM.

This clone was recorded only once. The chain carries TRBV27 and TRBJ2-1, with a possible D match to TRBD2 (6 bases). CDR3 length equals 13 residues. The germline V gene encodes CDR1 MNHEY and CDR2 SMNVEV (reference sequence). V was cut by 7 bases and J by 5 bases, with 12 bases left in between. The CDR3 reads CASTGRGHNEQFF. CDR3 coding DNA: TGTGCCAGCACCGGGAGAGGTCACAATGAGCAGTTCTTC.

The CDR3 DNA sequence: TGTGCCAGCAGCGTAGAGGAGACGAGCTCTGGAAACACCATATATTTT. It specifies CASSVEETSSGNTIYF. The V gene is TRBV9, the J gene TRBJ1-3; no clear D gene. The V end was cut by 0 bases, the J end by 0 bases, with 10 bases between. The CDR3 is made up of 16 amino acids. CDR1 and CDR2 (germline): SGDLS, YYNGEE.

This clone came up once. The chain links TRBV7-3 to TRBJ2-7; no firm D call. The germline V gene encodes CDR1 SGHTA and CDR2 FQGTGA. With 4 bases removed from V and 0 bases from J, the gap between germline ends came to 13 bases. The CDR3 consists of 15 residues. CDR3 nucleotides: TGTGCCAGCAGCTACCTAGTACCCTTCTCCTACGAGCAGTACTTC. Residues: CASSYLVPFSYEQYF. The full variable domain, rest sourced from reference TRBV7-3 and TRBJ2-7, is GAGVSQTPSNKVTEKGKYVELRCDPISGHTALYWYRQSLGQGPEFLIYFQGTGAADDSGLPNDRFFAVRPEGSVSTLKIQRTERGDSAVYLCASSYLVPFSYEQYFGPGTRLTVT.

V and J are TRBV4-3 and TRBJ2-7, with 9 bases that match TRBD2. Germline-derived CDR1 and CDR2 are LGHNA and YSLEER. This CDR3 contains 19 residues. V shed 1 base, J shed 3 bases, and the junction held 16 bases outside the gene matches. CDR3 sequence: CASSQARTSAHRSNYEQYF. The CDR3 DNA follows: TGCGCCAGCAGCCAAGCGAGGACTAGCGCGCACCGAAGCAACTACGAGCAGTACTTC.

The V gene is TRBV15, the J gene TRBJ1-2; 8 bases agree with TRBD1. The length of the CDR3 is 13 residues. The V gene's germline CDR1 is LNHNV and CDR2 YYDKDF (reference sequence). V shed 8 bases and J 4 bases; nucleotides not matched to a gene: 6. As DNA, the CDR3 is TGTGCCACCCGCGGACAGGGAGGCTATGGCTACACCTTC. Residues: CATRGQGGYGYTF.

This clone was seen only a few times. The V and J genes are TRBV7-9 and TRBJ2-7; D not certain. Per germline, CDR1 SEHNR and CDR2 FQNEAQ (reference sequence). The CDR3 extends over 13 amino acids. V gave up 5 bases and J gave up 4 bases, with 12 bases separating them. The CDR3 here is CASSKTYSYEQYF. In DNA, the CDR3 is TGTGCCAGCAGCAAGACCTACAGTTACGAGCAGTACTTC. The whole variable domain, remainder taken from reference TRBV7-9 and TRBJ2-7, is DTGVSQNPRHKITKRGQNVTFRCDPISEHNRLYWYRQTLGQGPEFLTYFQNEAQLEKSRLLSDRFSAERPKGSFSTLEIQRTEQGDSAMYLCASSKTYSYEQYFGPGTRLTVT.

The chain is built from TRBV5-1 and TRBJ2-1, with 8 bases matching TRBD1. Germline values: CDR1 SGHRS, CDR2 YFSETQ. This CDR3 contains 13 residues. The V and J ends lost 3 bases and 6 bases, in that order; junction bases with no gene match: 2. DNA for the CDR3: TGCGCCAGCAGCTCGGACAGGGCCAATGAGCAGTTCTTC. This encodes CASSSDRANEQFF.

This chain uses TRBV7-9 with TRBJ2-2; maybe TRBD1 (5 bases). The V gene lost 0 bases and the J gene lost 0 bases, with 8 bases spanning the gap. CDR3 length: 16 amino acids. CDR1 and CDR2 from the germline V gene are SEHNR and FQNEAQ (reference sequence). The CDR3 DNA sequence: TGTGCCAGCAGCTTAGCTATGACAGCGAACACCGGGGAGCTGTTTTTT. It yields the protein CASSLAMTANTGELFF.

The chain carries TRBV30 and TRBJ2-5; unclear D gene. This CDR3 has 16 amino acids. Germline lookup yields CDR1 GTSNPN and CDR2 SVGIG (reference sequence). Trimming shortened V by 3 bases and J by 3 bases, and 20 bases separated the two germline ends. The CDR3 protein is CAWRRLLLGFEETQYF. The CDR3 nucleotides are TGTGCCTGGAGGCGGTTGTTATTGGGTTTCGAAGAGACCCAGTACTTC.